Listed below are T cell receptor beta chains from one sample, sequenced in a study of blood T cell repertoires in COVID-19. Sequencing used immunoSEQ multiplex PCR; TCRdb keeps in-frame clones, though not all of them. The sample contains some 400,000 clones, over 75% of which appear only once. Material: PBMCs or T cells enriched from blood (not recorded which). These receptors originate from a man aged 30-40 years who had recovered from COVID-19. CDR3s include the opening cysteine and the closing phenylalanine or tryptophan. A D gene is named only where the DNA matches it firmly. Clone size is stated in some rows and not others, as once, few, many or a class when expanded.

clone_size	v_call	j_call	d_call	cdr3_aa
-	TRBV7-9	TRBJ1-2	-	CASSPQANYGYTF
-	TRBV5-1	TRBJ1-5	-	CASSPLGGDNQPQHF
-	TRBV30	TRBJ1-1	-	CAWSPPGSGAFF
-	TRBV12-3/TRBV12-4	TRBJ2-5	TRBD1	CASNYRGQETQYF
-	TRBV6-5	TRBJ1-2	-	CASSPDLDYYGYTF
-	TRBV7-8	TRBJ2-5	-	CASSLIQGPQETQYF
-	TRBV6-2/TRBV6-3	TRBJ2-3	TRBD2	CASSAGSSGGADTQYF
-	TRBV12-5	TRBJ1-5	-	CASGLEGQPQHF
-	TRBV7-6	TRBJ2-7	TRBD2	CASSLGTSSYEQYF
-	TRBV10-3	TRBJ1-1	-	CAISEPQGKIGAFF
-	TRBV3-1/TRBV3-2	TRBJ1-2	-	CASSQEGPWATYGYTF
-	TRBV5-1	TRBJ2-7	-	CASSPDSYEQYF
-	TRBV19	TRBJ1-5	-	CASSRDTGTQHF
-	TRBV12-3/TRBV12-4	TRBJ2-2	-	CASRVGHTGELFF
-	TRBV3-1/TRBV3-2	TRBJ2-2	TRBD1	CASSGTGANTGELFF
-	TRBV7-8	TRBJ2-4	TRBD2	CASSPSRAGELAKNIQYF
-	TRBV7-8	TRBJ1-4	TRBD1	CASSVGQGLDEKLFF
-	TRBV29-1	TRBJ2-5	-	CSVAVGRETQYF
medium-sized	TRBV5-4	TRBJ1-1	-	CASSVDTNEAFF
once	TRBV15	TRBJ2-5	-	CATSRGGGLQETQYF
once	TRBV28	TRBJ2-7	TRBD2	CASSPSGGTSYEQYF
-	TRBV10-3	TRBJ1-1	-	CAISEAIDYTEAFF
-	TRBV2	TRBJ2-3	TRBD1	CAMRPRTGEADTQYF
-	TRBV9	TRBJ1-2	-	CASSDLSKNGYTF
once	TRBV4-1	TRBJ2-1	TRBD2	CASSQERAGGPSEQFF
-	TRBV11-2	TRBJ2-7	TRBD2	CASSLDRAGGTYEQYF
-	TRBV7-2	TRBJ1-5	-	CASSLVGDQPQHF
-	TRBV2	TRBJ2-5	TRBD2	CASSKRLAGVGETQYF
-	TRBV4-1	TRBJ1-1	-	CASSQGGGEAFF
-	TRBV29-1	TRBJ1-4	-	CSVERWEEGEKLFF
-	TRBV7-2	TRBJ2-7	TRBD2	CASSLAGGGVYEQYF
-	TRBV19	TRBJ1-1	-	CASSTRRTANTEAFF
-	TRBV7-9	TRBJ1-2	-	CASSFPGDYGYTF
-	TRBV6-5	TRBJ1-2	-	CASSNSGSSYGYTF
-	TRBV4-3	TRBJ1-6	-	CASSHAGVYNSPLHF
-	TRBV5-1	TRBJ2-1	-	CASSLVQSHNEQFF
-	TRBV5-1	TRBJ1-1	-	CASSPRQGWTEAFF
-	TRBV30	TRBJ2-3	TRBD2	CAWSPHPTSGGADTQYF
-	TRBV30	TRBJ1-2	-	CAWSLDLGGYTF
once	TRBV19	TRBJ1-5	TRBD1	CASDRAHQPQHF
-	TRBV4-2	TRBJ1-1	TRBD1	CASSRQGRFEAFF
-	TRBV6-5	TRBJ1-2	TRBD1	CASRSDRGSYGYTF
-	TRBV27	TRBJ1-6	-	CASLGHTSYNSPLHF
-	TRBV5-1	TRBJ2-7	-	CASSSRPDSYEQYF
-	TRBV6-5	TRBJ1-3	TRBD1	CASSYAGQRGGNTIYF
-	TRBV30	TRBJ1-2	-	CAWTSGRNYGYTF
-	TRBV2	TRBJ2-1	TRBD1	CASTRDRGNYNEQFF
-	TRBV4-1	TRBJ1-1	-	CASSQGAAVMNTEAFF
-	TRBV20-1	TRBJ2-3	-	CSASRGGTDTQYF
-	TRBV9	TRBJ2-2	-	CATGTEITGELFF
-	TRBV3-1/TRBV3-2	TRBJ2-7	TRBD1	CASSLTGLGYEQYF
-	TRBV6-5	TRBJ1-4	-	CASSPWGGEKLFF
-	TRBV6-5	TRBJ2-1	-	CASSSRPDSYNEQFF
few	TRBV7-9	TRBJ1-1	TRBD1	CASSPRQGMNTEAFF
once	TRBV6-5	TRBJ1-2	-	CASKISDRVYGYTF
-	TRBV9	TRBJ2-7	-	CASSVEPGVSNEQYF
-	TRBV4-1	TRBJ2-7	-	CASSQLLHGSSEQYF
-	TRBV29-1	TRBJ2-1	-	CSLRVRDSWNEQFF
-	TRBV5-6	TRBJ2-7	-	CASTEMGRPYEQYF
-	TRBV11-2	TRBJ1-1	-	CASSPTSLTGMNTEAFF